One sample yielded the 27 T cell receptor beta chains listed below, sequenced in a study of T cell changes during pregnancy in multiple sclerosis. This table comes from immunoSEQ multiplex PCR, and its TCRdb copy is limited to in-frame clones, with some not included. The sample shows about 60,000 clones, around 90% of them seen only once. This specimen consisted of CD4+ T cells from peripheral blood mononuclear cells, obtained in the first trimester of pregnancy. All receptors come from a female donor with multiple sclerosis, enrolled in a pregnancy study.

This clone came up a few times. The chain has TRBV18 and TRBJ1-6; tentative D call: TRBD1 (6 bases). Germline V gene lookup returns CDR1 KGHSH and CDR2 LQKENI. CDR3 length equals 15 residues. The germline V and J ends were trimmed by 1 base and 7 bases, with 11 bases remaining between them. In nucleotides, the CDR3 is TGTGCCAGCTCACCACTTCACAGGGAGAATTCACCCCTCCACTTT. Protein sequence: CASSPLHRENSPLHF.

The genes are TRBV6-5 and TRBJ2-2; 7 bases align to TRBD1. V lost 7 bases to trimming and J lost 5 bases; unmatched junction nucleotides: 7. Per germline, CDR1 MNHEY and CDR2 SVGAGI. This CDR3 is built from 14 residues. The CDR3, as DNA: TGTGCCAGCAAACAGGGGTCCTGGACCGGGGAGCTGTTTTTT. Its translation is CASKQGSWTGELFF.

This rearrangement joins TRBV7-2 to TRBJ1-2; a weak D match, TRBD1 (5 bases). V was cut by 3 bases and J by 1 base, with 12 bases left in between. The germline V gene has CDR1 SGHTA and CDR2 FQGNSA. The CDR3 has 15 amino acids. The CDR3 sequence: CASSFRDWLNYGYTF. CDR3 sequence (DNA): TGTGCCAGCAGCTTCAGGGATTGGCTTAACTATGGCTACACCTTC.

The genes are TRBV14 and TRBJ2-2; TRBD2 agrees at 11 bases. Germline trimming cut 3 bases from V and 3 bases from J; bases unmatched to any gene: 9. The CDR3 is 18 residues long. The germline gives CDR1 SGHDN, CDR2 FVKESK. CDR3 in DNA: TGTGCCAGCAGCCAGAGACTAGCGGGGAGTCTATACACCGGGGAGCTGTTTTTT. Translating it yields CASSQRLAGSLYTGELFF.

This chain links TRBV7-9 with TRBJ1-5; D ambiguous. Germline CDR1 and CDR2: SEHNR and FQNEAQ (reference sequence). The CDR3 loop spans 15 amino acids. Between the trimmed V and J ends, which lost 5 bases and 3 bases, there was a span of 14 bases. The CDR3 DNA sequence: TGTGCCAGCAGCCCCCTGGCCGGGGTCAATCAGCCCCAGCATTTT. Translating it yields CASSPLAGVNQPQHF.

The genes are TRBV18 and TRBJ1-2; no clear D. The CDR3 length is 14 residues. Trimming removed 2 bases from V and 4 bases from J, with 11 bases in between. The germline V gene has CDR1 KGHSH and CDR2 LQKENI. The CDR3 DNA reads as TGTGCCAGCTCACCAGGAACAGAAACCTATGGCTACACCTTC. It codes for CASSPGTETYGYTF. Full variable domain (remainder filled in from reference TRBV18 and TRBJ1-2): NAGVMQNPRHLVRRRGQEARLRCSPMKGHSHVYWYRQLPEEGLKFMVYLQKENIIDESGMPKERFSAEFPKEGPSILRIQQVVRGDSAAYFCASSPGTETYGYTFGSGTRLTVV.

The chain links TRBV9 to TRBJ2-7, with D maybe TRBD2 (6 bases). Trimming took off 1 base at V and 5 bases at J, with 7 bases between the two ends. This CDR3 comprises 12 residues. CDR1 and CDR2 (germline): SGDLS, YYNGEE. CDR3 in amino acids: CASSVSGDEQYF. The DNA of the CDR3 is TGTGCCAGCAGCGTATCGGGGGACGAGCAGTACTTC.

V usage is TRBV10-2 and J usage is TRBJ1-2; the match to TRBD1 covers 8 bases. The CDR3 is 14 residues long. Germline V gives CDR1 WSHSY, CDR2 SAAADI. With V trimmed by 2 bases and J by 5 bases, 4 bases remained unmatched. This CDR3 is CASSEQGAWYGYTF. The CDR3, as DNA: TGCGCCAGCAGTGAGCAGGGGGCATGGTATGGCTACACCTTC.

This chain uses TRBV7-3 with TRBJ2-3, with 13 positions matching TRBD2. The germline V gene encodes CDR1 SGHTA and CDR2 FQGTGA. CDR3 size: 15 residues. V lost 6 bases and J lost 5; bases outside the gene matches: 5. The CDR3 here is CASRDGTSGIDTQYF. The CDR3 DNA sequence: TGTGCCAGCAGGGACGGGACTAGCGGGATAGATACGCAGTATTTT.

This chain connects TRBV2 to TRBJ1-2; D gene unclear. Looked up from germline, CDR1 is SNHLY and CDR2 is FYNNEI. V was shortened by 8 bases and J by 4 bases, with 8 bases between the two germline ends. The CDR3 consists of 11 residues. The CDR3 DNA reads TGTGCCAGCCGAGAGAGCTATGGCTACACCTTC. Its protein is CASRESYGYTF. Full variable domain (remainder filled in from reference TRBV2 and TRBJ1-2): EPEVTQTPSHQVTQMGQEVILRCVPISNHLYFYWYRQILGQKVEFLVSFYNNEISEKSEIFDDQFSVERPDGSNFTLKIRSTKLEDSAMYFCASRESYGYTFGSGTRLTVV.

CDR3 in DNA: TGTGCCAGCAGCCGAGGACGGGGAGCTTTCTTT. This sequence encodes CASSRGRGAFF. The chain recombines TRBV7-9 with TRBJ1-1, with D unresolved. V was trimmed by 5 bases and J by 10 bases, leaving 11 bases between them. Germline CDR1 reads SEHNR; CDR2 reads FQNEAQ (reference sequence). This CDR3 comprises 11 residues.

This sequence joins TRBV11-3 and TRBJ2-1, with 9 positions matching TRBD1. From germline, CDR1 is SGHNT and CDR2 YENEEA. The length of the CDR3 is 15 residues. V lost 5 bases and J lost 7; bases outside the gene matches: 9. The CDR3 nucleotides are TGTGCCAGCAGCGAGACAGGGGGGTCTGCGAATGAGCAGTTCTTC. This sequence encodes CASSETGGSANEQFF. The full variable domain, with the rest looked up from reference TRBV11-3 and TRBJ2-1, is EAGVVQSPRYKIIEKKQPVAFWCNPISGHNTLYWYLQNLGQGPELLIRYENEEAVDDSQLPKDRFSAERLKGVDSTLKIQPAELGDSAVYLCASSETGGSANEQFFGPGTRLTVL.

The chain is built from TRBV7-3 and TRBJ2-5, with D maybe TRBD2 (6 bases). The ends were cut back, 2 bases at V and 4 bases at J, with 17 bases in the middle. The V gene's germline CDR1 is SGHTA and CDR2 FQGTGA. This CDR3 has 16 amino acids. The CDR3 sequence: CASSLAGSGRGETQYF. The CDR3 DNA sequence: TGTGCCAGCAGCTTAGCGGGGTCTGGGCGGGGAGAGACCCAGTACTTC.

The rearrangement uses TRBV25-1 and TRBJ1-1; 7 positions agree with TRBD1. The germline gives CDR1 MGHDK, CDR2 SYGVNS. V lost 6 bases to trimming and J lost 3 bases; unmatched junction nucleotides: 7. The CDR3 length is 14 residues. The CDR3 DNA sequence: TGTGCCAGCAGGGGGGACAGTGTCTACACTGAAGCTTTCTTT. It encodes CASRGDSVYTEAFF.

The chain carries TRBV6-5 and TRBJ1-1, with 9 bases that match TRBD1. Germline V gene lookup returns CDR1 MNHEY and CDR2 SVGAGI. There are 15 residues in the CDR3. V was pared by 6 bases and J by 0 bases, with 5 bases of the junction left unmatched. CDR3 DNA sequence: TGTGCCAGCAGAGTTAGGGACAGGGTGAACACTGAAGCTTTCTTT. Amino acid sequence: CASRVRDRVNTEAFF.

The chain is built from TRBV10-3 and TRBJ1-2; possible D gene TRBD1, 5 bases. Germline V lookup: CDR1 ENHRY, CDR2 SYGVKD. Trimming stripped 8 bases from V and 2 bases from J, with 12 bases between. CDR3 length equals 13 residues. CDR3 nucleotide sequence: TGTGCCATCGGTGGGGCCAACAACTATGGCTACACCTTC. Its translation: CAIGGANNYGYTF.

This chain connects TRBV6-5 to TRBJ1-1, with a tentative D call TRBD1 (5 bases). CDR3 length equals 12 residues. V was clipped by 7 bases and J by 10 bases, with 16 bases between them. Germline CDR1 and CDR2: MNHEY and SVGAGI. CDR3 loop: CASTSGGGLAFF. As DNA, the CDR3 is TGTGCCAGCACCTCCGGGGGGGGTTTAGCTTTCTTT.

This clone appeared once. The CDR3 here is CASSYSPGWSHEQYF. CDR3 nucleotides: TGTGCCAGCAGTTACTCACCGGGTTGGTCCCACGAGCAGTACTTC. This sequence joins TRBV6-6 and TRBJ2-7, with no clear D. There are 15 residues in the CDR3. V was pared by 0 bases and J by 5 bases, with 14 bases between. Germline CDR1 is MNHNY and CDR2 is SVGAGI (reference sequence).

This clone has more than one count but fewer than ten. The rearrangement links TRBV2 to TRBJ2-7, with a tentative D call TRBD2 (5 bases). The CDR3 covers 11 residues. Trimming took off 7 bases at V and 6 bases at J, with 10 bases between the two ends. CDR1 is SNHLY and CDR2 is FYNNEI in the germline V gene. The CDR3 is CASTSRAEQYF. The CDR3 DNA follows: TGTGCCAGCACGTCGCGGGCCGAGCAGTACTTC.

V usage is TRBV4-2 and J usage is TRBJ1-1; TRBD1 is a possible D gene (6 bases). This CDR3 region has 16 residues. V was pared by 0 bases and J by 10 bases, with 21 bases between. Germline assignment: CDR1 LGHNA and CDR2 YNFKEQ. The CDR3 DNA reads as TGTGCCAGCAGCCAAGATCAGGGGCAGGGTAACAGAGGAGCTTTCTTT. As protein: CASSQDQGQGNRGAFF.

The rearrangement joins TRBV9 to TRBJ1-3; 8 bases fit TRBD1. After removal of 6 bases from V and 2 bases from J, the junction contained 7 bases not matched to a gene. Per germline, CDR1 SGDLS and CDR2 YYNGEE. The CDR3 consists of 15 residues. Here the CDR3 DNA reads TGTGCCAGCACCATCGGGACAGGAGCTGGAAACACCATATATTTT. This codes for CASTIGTGAGNTIYF.

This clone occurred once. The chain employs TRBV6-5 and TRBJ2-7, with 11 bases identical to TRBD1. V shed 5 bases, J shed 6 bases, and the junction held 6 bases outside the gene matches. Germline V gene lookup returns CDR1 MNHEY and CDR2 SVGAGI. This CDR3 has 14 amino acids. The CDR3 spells CASSERTGGIEQYF. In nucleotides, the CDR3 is TGTGCCAGCAGTGAACGGACAGGGGGCATCGAGCAGTACTTC.

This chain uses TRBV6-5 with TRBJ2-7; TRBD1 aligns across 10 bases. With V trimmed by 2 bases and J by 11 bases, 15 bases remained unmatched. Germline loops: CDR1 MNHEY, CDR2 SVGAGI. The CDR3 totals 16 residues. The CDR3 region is CASSYAPGQGGNLKYF. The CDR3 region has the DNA TGTGCCAGCAGTTACGCCCCCGGACAGGGGGGGAATCTAAAGTACTTC.

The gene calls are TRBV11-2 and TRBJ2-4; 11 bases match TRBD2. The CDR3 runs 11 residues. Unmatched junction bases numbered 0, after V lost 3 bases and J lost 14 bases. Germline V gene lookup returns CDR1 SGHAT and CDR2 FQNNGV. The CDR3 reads CASSLGLAEYF. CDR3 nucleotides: TGTGCCAGCAGCTTGGGACTAGCGGAGTACTTC.

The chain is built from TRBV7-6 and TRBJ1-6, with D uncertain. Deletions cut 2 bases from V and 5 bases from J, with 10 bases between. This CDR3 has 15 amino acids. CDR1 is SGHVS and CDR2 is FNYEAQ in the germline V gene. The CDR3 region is CASSLLLSHNSPLHF. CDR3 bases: TGTGCCAGCAGCTTACTCCTCAGTCATAATTCACCCCTCCACTTT.

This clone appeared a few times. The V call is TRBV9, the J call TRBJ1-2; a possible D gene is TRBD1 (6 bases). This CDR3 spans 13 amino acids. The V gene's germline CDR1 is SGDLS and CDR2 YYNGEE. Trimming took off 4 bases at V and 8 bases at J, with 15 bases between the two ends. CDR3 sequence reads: CASSLPGGGGYTF. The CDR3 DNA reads TGTGCCAGCAGCTTACCTGGTGGGGGCGGCTACACCTTC.

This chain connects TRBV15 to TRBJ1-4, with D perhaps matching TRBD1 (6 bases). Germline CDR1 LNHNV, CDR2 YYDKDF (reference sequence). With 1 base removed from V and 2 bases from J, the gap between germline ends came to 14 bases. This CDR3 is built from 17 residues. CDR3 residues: CATSRGRKQGTNEKLFF. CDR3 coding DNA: TGTGCCACCAGCAGAGGGCGAAAGCAGGGGACTAATGAAAAACTGTTTTTT. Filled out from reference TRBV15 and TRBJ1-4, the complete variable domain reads DAMVIQNPRYQVTQFGKPVTLSCSQTLNHNVMYWYQQKSSQAPKLLFHYYDKDFNNEADTPDNFQSRRPNTSFCFLDIRSPGLGDTAMYLCATSRGRKQGTNEKLFFGSGTQLSVL.